This T cell receptor beta chain originates from a study of graft-versus-host responses after intestinal transplantation. Study context: Tacrolimus plus steroids were given to all recipients for roughly three years, preceded by anti-thymocyte globulin induction.

This clone was seen once. The antigen remains undetermined. Sequenced by immunoSEQ multiplex PCR; TCRdb stores in-frame clones only, minus some. The sample records about 64,000 clones, 90% being singletons. Per germline, CDR1 MDHEN and CDR2 SYDVKM. This CDR3 comprises 15 residues. Trimming removed 7 bases at V and 0 bases at J, with 10 bases between. V gene TRBV28 combines with J gene TRBJ2-6; TRBD2 is a possible D gene (5 bases). The clonotype comes from a human donor who was the organ donor for an intestinal transplant. Sequences were derived from unstimulated CD8+ T cells sorted from spleen or lymph node cells, sampled before transplant. The CDR3 coding sequence is TGTGCCAGCACCCACCGGGACTCTGGGGCCAACGTCCTGACTTTC. Translated, it gives CASTHRDSGANVLTF.